These 8 T cell receptor beta chains came from one sample sequenced in a study of patients and donors after allogeneic stem cell transplantation. TCRdb re-called the RT-PCR reads through MiXCR, storing one row per CDR3 protein. Here the sample spans some 880,000 distinct CDR3 sequences, approximately 19% being singletons. Sequencing used blood, either unsorted or a sorted T cell fraction (not recorded which). These receptors were taken from a human donor who was either an allogeneic HSCT recipient or a stem cell or donor lymphocyte infusion donor (not recorded which). It is not recorded whose cells these are; they may come from a transplant donor.

In its sample, this clonotype was seen a few times. The gene calls are TRBV5-1 and TRBJ2-1, with 8 positions matching TRBD2. Germline values: CDR1 SGHRS, CDR2 YFSETQ. This CDR3 has 15 residues. With V trimmed by 4 bases and J by 5 bases, 8 bases remained unmatched. In DNA form, the CDR3 reads TGCGCCAGCAGCCCCGGGCGGGAGGTTCACAATGAGCAGTTCTTC. Translating gives CASSPGREVHNEQFF.

Concerning this clonotype: Because the CDR3 is missing its conserved closing phenylalanine or tryptophan, this is likely a read error. The rearrangement links TRBV4-1 to TRBJ2-3; D unclear. The CDR3 is made up of 12 amino acids. Germline loops: CDR1 MGHRA, CDR2 YSYEKL. Trimming took 5 bases from V and 0 from J, leaving 3 bases between them. The CDR3 DNA follows: TGCGCCAGCAGCGGGAGCACAGATACGCAGTATATT. This codes for CASSGSTDTQYI.

CDR3 bases: TGTGCCAGCAGCCAAGGGGTGGGAGGGGATGAAAAACTGTTTTTT. This sequence encodes CASSQGVGGDEKLFF. The rearrangement uses TRBV4-2 and TRBJ1-4, with D maybe TRBD1 (5 bases). The CDR3 runs to 15 residues. Germline CDR1 and CDR2: LGHNA and YNFKEQ. With 1 base removed from V and 6 bases from J, the gap between germline ends came to 12 bases.

The chain uses TRBV5-1 and TRBJ1-1, with D possibly matching TRBD1 (5 bases). Germline CDR1 is SGHRS and CDR2 is YFSETQ. V shed 4 bases and J shed 1 base, with 14 bases lying between them. There are 15 residues in the CDR3. DNA of the CDR3: TGCGCCAGCAGCGGGGGGGGTAGTCGGAACACTGAAGCTTTCTTT. Its translation: CASSGGGSRNTEAFF.

The chain uses TRBV6-1 and TRBJ2-7; 10 bases align to TRBD1. The CDR3 is 14 residues long. The germline V gene has CDR1 MNHNS and CDR2 SASEGT. V shed 6 bases, J shed 7 bases, and the junction held 9 bases outside the gene matches. The CDR3 DNA is TGTGCCAGCAGGCCGGGACAGGGGTGGGGTGAGCAGTACTTC. Translating it yields CASRPGQGWGEQYF.

This clonotype was picked up a small number of times. The chain uses TRBV29-1 and TRBJ2-2; tentative D call: TRBD1 (6 bases). V shed 7 bases and J shed 0 bases, with 9 bases lying between them. From germline, CDR1 is SQVTM and CDR2 ANQGSEA. The CDR3 spans 13 residues. For the CDR3, the DNA is TGCAGCGGACAGGAGACGAACACCGGGGAGCTGTTTTTT. The encoded protein is CSGQETNTGELFF.

Only a few counts were recorded for this clonotype. J is TRBJ2-7 and V is TRBV25-1, with D uncertain. Germline assignment: CDR1 MGHDK and CDR2 SYGVNS. The CDR3 runs to 11 residues. V was clipped by 2 bases and J by 5 bases, with 4 bases between them. For the CDR3, the DNA is TGTGCCAGCAGTGAAGGGGACGAGCAGTACTTC. Amino acid sequence: CASSEGDEQYF.

The table lists this clonotype with a few counts. The J gene is TRBJ2-7, the V gene TRBV7-2; D might be TRBD2 (6 bases). This CDR3 comprises 15 residues. Germline V CDR1 and CDR2: SGHTA, FQGNSA. The V gene lost 1 base and the J gene lost 4 bases, with 14 bases spanning the gap. The CDR3 nucleotides read TGTGCCAGCAGCTTAGTAGGAGGGGTAAATTACGAGCAGTACTTC. Protein: CASSLVGGVNYEQYF. The entire variable domain, with the rest obtained from reference TRBV7-2 and TRBJ2-7, is as follows: GAGVSQSPSNKVTEKGKDVELRCDPISGHTALYWYRQSLGQGLEFLIYFQGNSAPDKSGLPSDRFSAERTGGSVSTLTIQRTQQEDSAVYLCASSLVGGVNYEQYFGPGTRLTVT.